The 20 T cell receptor beta chains listed next were all sequenced from one sample in a study of T cells after yellow fever vaccination. TCRdb recomputed calls from the 5' RACE reads with MiXCR, one row per CDR3 protein. The sample lists 200,000 to 300,000 distinct CDR3 sequences, less than 7.5% occurring once. This specimen was CD4+ T cells sorted from PBMCs, taken on the day of the yellow fever booster vaccination. These receptors originate from a man aged 25-45 years who received the YFV17D yellow fever vaccine.

This clonotype came up a few times. The V gene is TRBV6-5, the J gene TRBJ1-1; D is possibly TRBD1 (5 bases). CDR1 is MNHEY and CDR2 is SVGAGI in the germline V gene. CDR3 length: 11 residues. V was clipped by 3 bases and J by 7 bases, with 6 bases between them. The CDR3 loop reads CASSYGGEAFF. CDR3 bases: TGTGCCAGCAGTTATGGGGGTGAAGCTTTCTTT.

The table lists this clonotype with many counts. CDR3 region: CASSSAQGAQYF. The CDR3 nucleotides are TGTGCCAGCAGTTCCGCCCAAGGGGCGCAGTATTTT. This rearrangement joins TRBV7-6 to TRBJ2-3; perhaps TRBD1 as D (5 bases). In germline, CDR1 is SGHVS, CDR2 FNYEAQ. The CDR3 runs 12 residues. Deletions cut 6 bases from V and 10 bases from J, with 14 bases between.

This clonotype occurred a few times. This CDR3 is CSVIAPGSNEQFF. CDR3 nucleotide sequence: TGCAGTGTTATAGCTCCAGGTTCAAATGAGCAGTTCTTC. The genes are TRBV20-1 and TRBJ2-1; D call uncertain. The V gene's germline CDR1 is DFQATT and CDR2 SNEGSKA (reference sequence). There are 13 residues in the CDR3. Trimming cost V 7 bases and J 7 bases, with 17 bases left between them.

This clonotype was seen only a few times. The chain employs TRBV5-6 and TRBJ2-6; 7 bases map to TRBD2. The CDR3 contains 15 residues. Germline loops: CDR1 SGHDT, CDR2 YYEEEE. The V gene end was trimmed by 2 bases and the J gene end by 2 bases; junction bases not matched to a gene: 1. CDR3 sequence: CASSFRGAGANVLTF. The DNA for the CDR3 is TGTGCCAGCAGCTTCCGGGGGGCTGGGGCCAACGTCCTGACTTTC. Full variable domain (remainder filled in from reference TRBV5-6 and TRBJ2-6): DAGVTQSPTHLIKTRGQQVTLRCSPKSGHDTVSWYQQALGQGPQFIFQYYEEEERQRGNFPDRFSGHQFPNYSSELNVNALLLGDSALYLCASSFRGAGANVLTFGAGSRLTVL.

This clonotype was counted a few times. This chain uses TRBV7-2 with TRBJ2-1; D might be TRBD2 (6 bases). CDR3 length equals 14 residues. From germline, CDR1 is SGHTA and CDR2 FQGNSA. Trimming cost V 1 base and J 9 bases, with 13 bases left between them. CDR3 DNA sequence: TGTGCCAGCAGCTTAGGGGCTAGCGAGGCTGAGCAGTTCTTC. Amino acids: CASSLGASEAEQFF.

This clonotype was counted many times. This chain links TRBV7-2 with TRBJ2-3; 12 bases are a match to TRBD2. The germline V gene has CDR1 SGHTA and CDR2 FQGNSA. This CDR3 contains 16 residues. V trimming: 3 bases; J trimming: 3 bases; junction bases outside the gene matches: 4. The DNA for the CDR3 is TGTGCCAGCAGCTTCCAAGGGACTAGCGGGACAGATACGCAGTATTTT. Protein product: CASSFQGTSGTDTQYF.

This clonotype was observed many times. The V call is TRBV10-1, the J call TRBJ2-7; 13 nucleotides match TRBD2. V shed 5 bases and J 5 bases; nucleotides not matched to a gene: 6. Germline V gene lookup returns CDR1 WNHNN and CDR2 SYGVQD (reference sequence). This CDR3 comprises 15 residues. CDR3 nucleotide sequence: TGCGCCAGCAGTCCCGGACTAGCGGGAGTCAACGAGCAGTACTTC. This codes for CASSPGLAGVNEQYF.

V is TRBV3-2 and J is TRBJ2-2; the table's D call of TRBD2 was not tested on the DNA. TRBV3-2 is designated a pseudogene. The CDR3 length is 17 residues. CDR3 region: CARSLTRDSLNTGELFF. CDR3 nucleotides: TGTGCCAGAAGCCTAACCCGGGACTCCCTCAACACCGGGGAGCTGTTTTTT.

The DNA of the CDR3 is TGTGCCAGCAGTCATCGACTAGCGGGAGGAATATACGAGCAGTACTTC. Residues: CASSHRLAGGIYEQYF. V gene TRBV7-2 combines with J gene TRBJ2-7; 13 bases fit TRBD2. V lost 6 bases to trimming and J lost 4 bases; unmatched junction nucleotides: 9. Looked up from germline, CDR1 is SGHTA and CDR2 is FQGNSA. The CDR3 spans 16 residues.

The chain couples TRBV12-3 or TRBV12-4 to TRBJ2-7, with TRBD1 identical over 8 bases. The CDR3 runs 15 residues. The trim removed 6 bases at V and 4 bases at J, leaving 11 bases unmatched. The CDR3 region is CASSAVQGAGYEQYF. CDR3 bases: TGTGCCAGCAGCGCCGTTCAGGGGGCGGGTTACGAGCAGTACTTC.

This clonotype has ten or more counts. The chain combines TRBV7-9 with TRBJ2-7; D ambiguous. Trimming took off 3 bases at V and 0 bases at J, with 12 bases between the two ends. Germline assignment: CDR1 SEHNR and CDR2 FQNEAQ (reference sequence). The CDR3 has 15 amino acids. In DNA, the CDR3 is TGTGCCAGCAGCTTCGTGGATGGCCCCTCCTACGAGCAGTACTTC. Protein: CASSFVDGPSYEQYF.

This clonotype was observed at least ten times. The chain joins TRBV5-1 to TRBJ2-7; D not certain. CDR1 is SGHRS and CDR2 is YFSETQ in the germline V gene. The V and J ends lost 4 bases and 1 base respectively, with 9 bases between them. This CDR3 comprises 13 residues. CDR3 sequence: CASSVDPSYEQYF. CDR3 DNA sequence: TGCGCCAGCAGCGTCGACCCTTCCTACGAGCAGTACTTC.

This clonotype was seen a few times. The rearrangement uses TRBV3-1 and TRBJ2-1; TRBD1 matches 7 bases. The germline V gene encodes CDR1 LGHDT and CDR2 YNNKEL (reference sequence). This CDR3 is built from 14 residues. The J segment lost 15 bases and the V segment lost 0 bases, leaving 11 bases of the junction unmatched. The CDR3 region has the DNA TGTGCCAGCAGCCAAGAGTGGCAGGGGGTCCAGACGTTCTTC. Protein product: CASSQEWQGVQTFF.

The chain employs TRBV25-1 and TRBJ2-1; D perhaps matches TRBD2 (5 bases). CDR1 MGHDK and CDR2 SYGVNS come from the germline V gene. V lost 6 bases and J lost 0, with 15 bases in between. The CDR3 has 16 residues. The CDR3 DNA reads as TGTGCCAGCAGCCCCCTCGGGGTACCCTCCTACAATGAGCAGTTCTTC. This codes for CASSPLGVPSYNEQFF.

This chain joins TRBV12-3 or TRBV12-4 and TRBJ2-2, with D possibly being TRBD1 (6 bases). Trimming removed 5 bases at V and 5 bases at J, with 9 bases between. The CDR3 has 13 residues. The CDR3 here is CASSGQGTGELFF. Here the CDR3 DNA reads TGTGCCAGCAGTGGGCAGGGGACCGGGGAGCTGTTTTTT.

This rearrangement joins TRBV5-1 to TRBJ2-1; a possible D gene is TRBD1 (5 bases). In germline, CDR1 is SGHRS, CDR2 YFSETQ. The CDR3 loop spans 14 amino acids. V was cut by 0 bases and J by 6 bases, with 10 bases left in between. The DNA for the CDR3 is TGCGCCAGCAGCTTGGAGGGGTTCGGCAATGAGCAGTTCTTC. Its protein is CASSLEGFGNEQFF.

The rearrangement uses TRBV9 and TRBJ2-7; perhaps TRBD1 as D (5 bases). V gave up 4 bases and J gave up 3 bases, with 14 bases separating them. Germline CDR1 is SGDLS and CDR2 is YYNGEE. The CDR3 runs 14 residues. DNA for the CDR3: TGTGCCAGCAGCTCACACCCCCAGGGCTACGAGCAGTACTTC. Translation: CASSSHPQGYEQYF.

The chain uses TRBV5-1 and TRBJ2-2; 7 bases fit TRBD1. J was trimmed by 0 bases and V by 0 bases; bases with no gene match: 5. Germline CDR1 is SGHRS and CDR2 is YFSETQ. The CDR3 is made up of 17 amino acids. In DNA form, the CDR3 reads TGCGCCAGCAGCTTGGGGTCAGGGGGTGCGAACACCGGGGAGCTGTTTTTT. Its translation is CASSLGSGGANTGELFF.

In the case of this clonotype: At one end the junction does not follow the germline gene, possibly because of a read error. The V and J genes are TRBV28 and TRBJ1-1, with a possible D match to TRBD1 (5 bases). This CDR3 region has 17 residues. CDR1 and CDR2 (germline): MDHEN, SYDVKM. CDR3 loop: CASRLTISRGRNTEAFF. DNA for the CDR3: TGTGCCAGCCGTTTGACGATAAGTAGGGGTAGAAACACTGAAGCTTTCTTT.

The genes are TRBV3-1 and TRBJ2-7; the D call may be TRBD1 or TRBD2 (7 bases each). V was clipped by 8 bases and J by 1 base, with 15 bases between them. The CDR3 loop spans 14 amino acids. Germline assignment: CDR1 LGHDT and CDR2 YNNKEL (reference sequence). Written as DNA, the CDR3 is TGTGCCAGCCAACCAGGGGGGGGGTCCTACGAGCAGTACTTC. This codes for CASQPGGGSYEQYF.